One and the same sample provided the 26 T cell receptor beta chains below, sequenced in a study of T-cell memory formation after mild COVID-19. MiXCR, applied by TCRdb to the 5' RACE reads, yields one record per CDR3 protein. The data contain about 150,000 distinct CDR3 sequences, 14% of them seen just once; the ten biggest clones take up 14%. Sequencing was done on a sample of PBMCs or a T cell subset sorted from them (not recorded which). Receptors were obtained from an adult woman who had mild COVID-19 (a few samples of this study predate the infection). Cell type and time point are not known.

In its sample, this clonotype was seen a few times. The J gene is TRBJ2-1, the V gene TRBV19, with 12 nucleotides matching TRBD1. The length of the CDR3 is 15 residues. V lost 5 bases, J lost 8 bases, and 7 bases stayed unmatched. Germline V gene lookup returns CDR1 LNHDA and CDR2 SQIVND (reference sequence). The CDR3 region has the DNA TGTGCCAGTAGTTACGGGACAGGGGGCTCGGATGAGCAGTTCTTC. Translation gives CASSYGTGGSDEQFF. The variable domain in full, completed from reference TRBV19 and TRBJ2-1, reads DGGITQSPKYLFRKEGQNVTLSCEQNLNHDAMYWYRQDPGQGLRLIYYSQIVNDFQKGDIAEGYSVSREKKESFPLTVTSAQKNPTAFYLCASSYGTGGSDEQFFGPGTRLTVL.

V usage is TRBV12-3 or TRBV12-4 and J usage is TRBJ2-6; 12 bases map to TRBD1. There are 22 residues in the CDR3. The J segment lost 0 bases and the V segment lost 7 bases, leaving 19 bases of the junction unmatched. The CDR3, as DNA: TGTGCCAGCACGGTAGGGGACAGGGGGCTTAGAAGACTAAACTCTGGGGCCAACGTCCTGACTTTC. Amino acids: CASTVGDRGLRRLNSGANVLTF.

The chain uses TRBV29-1 and TRBJ2-1; D is unresolved. This CDR3 has 12 residues. The V end was cut by 5 bases, the J end by 9 bases, with 14 bases between. Per the germline V gene, CDR1 is SQVTM and CDR2 is ANQGSEA. CDR3: CSVRVPPAEQFF. The CDR3 DNA sequence: TGCAGCGTTCGTGTACCGCCGGCTGAGCAGTTCTTC.

This clonotype was observed a few times. The genes are TRBV19 and TRBJ2-2; D may be TRBD1 or TRBD2 (6 bases each). Germline CDR1 reads LNHDA; CDR2 reads SQIVND (reference sequence). CDR3 length: 16 amino acids. V was pared by 6 bases and J by 1 base, with 15 bases between. The CDR3 spells CASRPGARWNTGELFF. The CDR3 nucleotides are TGTGCCAGTAGACCGGGGGCACGCTGGAACACCGGGGAGCTGTTTTTT.

This chain joins TRBV10-3 and TRBJ2-1; TRBD1 is a possible D gene (5 bases). V was pared by 2 bases and J by 5 bases, with 10 bases between. Germline CDR1 ENHRY, CDR2 SYGVKD. The CDR3 length is 14 residues. The CDR3 coding sequence is TGTGCCATCAGTGAGCAGGGCAATGACAATGAGCAGTTCTTC. Its protein is CAISEQGNDNEQFF.

CDR3 sequence (DNA): TGTGCCAGCAGCTTCGGTAATAACTATGGCTACACCTTC. The encoded protein is CASSFGNNYGYTF. This sequence joins TRBV7-8 and TRBJ1-2, with D hard to call. V was clipped by 3 bases and J by 1 base, with 6 bases between them. CDR1 is SGHVS, CDR2 FQNEAQ, per germline. The CDR3 spans 13 residues.

This clonotype was counted once. The CDR3 nucleotides read TGTGCCAGCAGCTTAGCCAGGGGCCCCTATGGCTACACCTTC. The encoded protein is CASSLARGPYGYTF. V gene TRBV11-2 combines with J gene TRBJ1-2; maybe TRBD1 (6 bases). V lost 1 base, J lost 4 bases, and 10 bases lay in between. Germline CDR1 SGHAT, CDR2 FQNNGV. The CDR3 loop spans 14 amino acids.

The table lists this clonotype with a few counts. This chain connects TRBV12-3 or TRBV12-4 to TRBJ1-2, with 8 bases that match TRBD1. This CDR3 contains 17 residues. V lost 4 bases to trimming and J lost 6 bases; unmatched junction nucleotides: 16. In nucleotides, the CDR3 is TGTGCCAGCAGTTCCTCAGGACAGGGAGGGGGACTTGATGGCTACACCTTC. This encodes CASSSSGQGGGLDGYTF.

This chain connects TRBV20-1 to TRBJ1-1; D gene unclear. This CDR3 is built from 12 residues. From germline, CDR1 is DFQATT and CDR2 SNEGSKA (reference sequence). V lost 7 bases and J lost 1, with 10 bases in between. The CDR3 loop reads CSESRTNTEAFF. In DNA, the CDR3 is TGCAGTGAGTCTAGGACGAACACTGAAGCTTTCTTT.

In its sample, this clonotype was seen a few times. The chain couples TRBV7-2 to TRBJ2-3; 7 nucleotides line up with TRBD2. Germline CDR1 SGHTA, CDR2 FQGNSA. Trimming at V came to 3 bases and at J to 4 bases, leaving 10 bases not matched to a gene. The CDR3 loop spans 16 amino acids. CDR3 protein: CASSFGGYFDSDTQYF. CDR3 DNA: TGTGCCAGCAGCTTCGGGGGGTACTTTGATTCAGATACGCAGTATTTT. Based on the CDR3 plus reference TRBV7-2 and TRBJ2-3, the full variable domain is GAGVSQSPSNKVTEKGKDVELRCDPISGHTALYWYRQSLGQGLEFLIYFQGNSAPDKSGLPSDRFSAERTGGSVSTLTIQRTQQEDSAVYLCASSFGGYFDSDTQYFGPGTRLTVL.

The chain employs TRBV5-4 and TRBJ1-2; weak D call: TRBD1 (6 bases). Per germline, CDR1 SGHNT and CDR2 YYREEE (reference sequence). V was cut by 4 bases and J by 7 bases, with 20 bases left in between. This CDR3 spans 15 amino acids. CDR3 in amino acids: CASSPSSRWDTGYTF. CDR3 nucleotide sequence: TGTGCCAGCAGCCCGTCGTCGCGGTGGGACACTGGCTACACCTTC.

Ten or more counts support this clonotype. The chain uses TRBV5-1 and TRBJ2-5; D not certain. V dropped 4 bases and J dropped 2 bases, with 9 bases sitting between them. The CDR3 contains 13 residues. Germline loops: CDR1 SGHRS, CDR2 YFSETQ. The CDR3, as DNA: TGCGCCAGCAGCCGTAACATTCAAGAGACCCAGTACTTC. Translated, it gives CASSRNIQETQYF.

In its sample, this clonotype was seen a few times. The V gene is TRBV30, the J gene TRBJ2-2, with D perhaps matching TRBD1 or TRBD2 (6 bases each). There are 14 residues in the CDR3. V lost 5 bases and J 4 bases, leaving 14 bases between the germline ends. Germline V CDR1 and CDR2: GTSNPN, SVGIG (reference sequence). The CDR3 coding sequence is TGTGCCTGGGGGGGGCCGGGACTCACCGGGGAGCTGTTTTTT. Protein sequence: CAWGGPGLTGELFF.

The J gene is TRBJ1-2, the V gene TRBV12-3 or TRBV12-4; TRBD1 matches at 9 bases. After removal of 6 bases from V and 5 bases from J, the junction contained 13 bases not matched to a gene. The CDR3 has 16 amino acids. DNA for the CDR3: TGTGCCAGCAGCCTCACACCGACAGGGGGTCGGTATGGCTACACCTTC. This codes for CASSLTPTGGRYGYTF.

The chain's CDR3 is CSVDLAGAGETQYF. The CDR3 nucleotides are TGCAGCGTGGACCTAGCGGGAGCGGGAGAGACCCAGTACTTC. The chain couples TRBV29-1 to TRBJ2-5, with TRBD2 matching over 10 bases. Losses at the gene ends were 6 bases for V and 4 bases for J; bases not matched to a gene: 8. This CDR3 contains 14 residues. Germline CDR1 is SQVTM and CDR2 is ANQGSEA.

V usage is TRBV7-9 and J usage is TRBJ2-5; D remains unclear. CDR1 SEHNR and CDR2 FQNEAQ come from the germline V gene (reference sequence). CDR3 size: 14 residues. Trimming shortened V by 2 bases and J by 5 bases, and 12 bases separated the two germline ends. CDR3: CASSLSGSTETQYF. In DNA, the CDR3 is TGTGCCAGCAGCTTATCCGGCTCCACGGAGACCCAGTACTTC.

In its sample, this clonotype was seen a few times. The chain links TRBV10-2 to TRBJ1-6; no definite D call. The CDR3 is made up of 12 amino acids. Germline values: CDR1 WSHSY, CDR2 SAAADI. V was pared by 3 bases and J by 10 bases, with 7 bases between. The CDR3 bases are TGCGCCAGCAGTGATATGGGGTCACCCCTCCACTTT. It specifies CASSDMGSPLHF.

This clonotype was counted a few times. The V and J genes are TRBV3-1 and TRBJ2-1; D gene uncertain. Germline loops: CDR1 LGHDT, CDR2 YNNKEL (reference sequence). V lost 4 bases and J 8 bases, leaving 15 bases between the germline ends. The CDR3 spans 14 residues. This CDR3 reads CASSRRLIGDEQFF. The DNA for the CDR3 is TGTGCCAGCAGCCGAAGGTTGATTGGGGATGAGCAGTTCTTC.

V is TRBV7-3 and J is TRBJ2-6; D uncertain. V lost 5 bases, J lost 2 bases, and 7 bases lay in between. The length of the CDR3 is 14 residues. The germline gives CDR1 SGHTA, CDR2 FQGTGA. In DNA form, the CDR3 reads TGTGCCAGCAGCCCCATACCTGGGGCCAACGTCCTGACTTTC. This encodes CASSPIPGANVLTF.

J is TRBJ2-1 and V is TRBV20-1; 7 bases map to TRBD1. V shed 2 bases and J 2 bases; nucleotides not matched to a gene: 6. Germline V lookup: CDR1 DFQATT, CDR2 SNEGSKA (reference sequence). This CDR3 is 15 amino acids long. The CDR3 coding sequence is TGCAGTGCTAGAAAGACAGGGCGAACCTACAATGAGCAGTTCTTC. Translation: CSARKTGRTYNEQFF.

The chain recombines TRBV9 with TRBJ2-7; TRBD2 agrees at 10 bases. The germline gives CDR1 SGDLS, CDR2 YYNGEE. V lost 3 bases, J lost 3 bases, and 9 bases stayed unmatched. This CDR3 has 16 residues. The CDR3 protein is CASSATSGASYYEQYF. DNA of the CDR3: TGTGCCAGCAGCGCTACTAGCGGGGCATCTTACTACGAGCAGTACTTC.

CDR3 bases: TGTGCCAGCGGGCGGGAGGTGGCAGATACGCAGTATTTT. Protein: CASGREVADTQYF. The V call is TRBV28, the J call TRBJ2-3, with 8 bases aligning to TRBD2. Looked up from germline, CDR1 is MDHEN and CDR2 is SYDVKM. This CDR3 has 13 residues. J lost 4 bases, V lost 8 bases, and 5 bases had no gene match.

The V gene is TRBV4-3, the J gene TRBJ2-7; 8 bases map to TRBD2. J was trimmed by 7 bases and V by 4 bases; bases with no gene match: 9. This CDR3 has 14 residues. Germline V lookup: CDR1 LGHNA, CDR2 YSLEER. CDR3 protein: CASSPQSGRREQYF. In DNA form, the CDR3 reads TGCGCCAGCAGCCCCCAAAGCGGGAGAAGAGAGCAGTACTTC.

This clonotype was observed a handful of times. The genes are TRBV10-3 and TRBJ2-7; D gene ambiguous. CDR1 is ENHRY and CDR2 is SYGVKD in the germline V gene. With 8 bases removed from V and 0 bases from J, the gap between germline ends came to 14 bases. The CDR3 extends over 14 amino acids. DNA of the CDR3: TGTGCCATCGGGTGGGGTCAGAGCTCCTACGAGCAGTACTTC. Amino acids: CAIGWGQSSYEQYF.

The chain joins TRBV7-3 to TRBJ2-6, with D unresolved. Looked up from germline, CDR1 is SGHTA and CDR2 is FQGTGA. Between the trimmed V and J ends, which lost 4 bases and 4 bases, there was a span of 11 bases. The CDR3 totals 15 residues. The CDR3 nucleotides are TGTGCCAGCAGCTCTCATTTATCCGGGGCCAACGTCCTGACTTTC. Translating it yields CASSSHLSGANVLTF.

This clonotype occurred a few times. This chain links TRBV5-5 with TRBJ1-1; TRBD1 matches 9 bases. CDR3 length: 15 amino acids. The germline CDR1 and CDR2 sequences are SGHKS and YYEKEE (reference sequence). Trimming took 4 bases from V and 4 from J; bases not matched to a gene: 8. The CDR3 sequence is CASSGGGQGITEAFF. CDR3 DNA: TGTGCCAGCAGCGGCGGGGGACAGGGTATCACTGAAGCTTTCTTT.